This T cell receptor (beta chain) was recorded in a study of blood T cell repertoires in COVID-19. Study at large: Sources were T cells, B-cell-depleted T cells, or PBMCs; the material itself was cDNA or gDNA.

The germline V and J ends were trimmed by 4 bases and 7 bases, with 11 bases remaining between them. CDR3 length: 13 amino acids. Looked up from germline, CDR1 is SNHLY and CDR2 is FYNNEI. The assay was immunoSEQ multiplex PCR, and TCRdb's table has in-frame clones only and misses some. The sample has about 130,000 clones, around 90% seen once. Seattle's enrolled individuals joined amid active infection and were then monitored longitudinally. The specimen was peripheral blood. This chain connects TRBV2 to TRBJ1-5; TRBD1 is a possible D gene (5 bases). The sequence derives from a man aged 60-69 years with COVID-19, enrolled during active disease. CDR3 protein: CASSGGEGQPQHF. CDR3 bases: TGTGCCAGCAGTGGGGGGGAGGGGCAGCCCCAGCATTTT.